This TCR beta chain was captured by sequencing in a study of CD8 T cells in ankylosing spondylitis (dated by TCRdb to between 2016 and 2019). Background for the entire study: The study profiled T cell receptor beta repertoires in healthy donors and ankylosing spondylitis patients to find disease-linked TCR variants. The whole study cohort included 108 healthy donors and some 27 ankylosing spondylitis patients. Peripheral blood was sampled, and synovial fluid was also collected from ankylosing spondylitis patients. What the work shows at the level of the full study, not this receptor alone: A CD8+ phenotype was shown by the disease-linked clones, which were found at relatively low frequencies in peripheral blood. Some motif variants had previously been reported in the synovial fluid and blood of reactive arthritis patients, which suggests shared mechanisms of disease initiation. A TCR beta motif made up of several highly homologous amino acid variants appeared to be characteristic of blood from ankylosing spondylitis patients. According to the report, matched synovial fluid samples from ankylosing spondylitis patients were significantly enriched for the disease-linked clones.

The CDR3 has 14 amino acids, counting the end cysteine and phenylalanine. Left in the record is the CDR3 DNA by itself, 42 bases read in frame from the first base. V trim: 6 bases; J trim: 8 bases; unmatched bases: 8. TCRdb lists the instrument as Illumina HiSeq 2500. TCR beta libraries were prepared by quantitative 5'-RACE with molecular barcodes. The authors' pipeline ran thus. Disease-linked TCR variants were identified with a new computational method built on a probabilistic model of VDJ rearrangement. The public reads were reanalyzed by TCRdb: fastp trimming at Q25, MiXCR alignment, in-frame beta chains only. Every distinct CDR3 protein forms one entry, paired with its most common genes and DNA. These V and J calls are TCRdb output, not the study's own analysis. A total of fewer than 350,000 distinct CDR3 sequences appear in this sample, 11% of them only once. The ten largest account for more than 7% of the sample.

A few counts support this clonotype. Its antigen target is currently unknown. Nothing much larger sits one base from this clone, and base qualities are not available. The sample taken for sequencing was blood, either unsorted or a sorted T cell fraction (not recorded which). The V and J genes are TRBV12-3 or TRBV12-4 and TRBJ2-4, with 9 junctional bases fitting TRBD2. The TCR sequence derives from a female donor with ankylosing spondylitis or in good health (not recorded which). The DNA is as follows: TGTGCCAGCAGCCGACTAGCGGCAGGGGACATTCAGTACTTC. This is translated as CASSRLAAGDIQYF.